This TCR beta chain was observed in a study of blood T cells in healthy people across ages. A sample-barcoded 5' primer and a J-beta primer mix were used in a second PCR of roughly 7 to 12 cycles. Using its own MiXCR run on the 5' RACE reads, TCRdb lists one record per CDR3 protein. The data contain hundreds of thousands of distinct CDR3 sequences, about 48% of them singletons. This CDR3 contains 13 residues. V lost 5 bases to trimming and J lost 2 bases, with 10 bases between them. The sequence derives from a young man in good health. The chain uses TRBV12-3 or TRBV12-4 and TRBJ2-7; D ambiguous. Sequencing was performed on blood. CDR3: CASSPYLTYEQYF. The CDR3 DNA sequence: TGTGCCAGCAGTCCCTACCTAACCTACGAGCAGTACTTC.